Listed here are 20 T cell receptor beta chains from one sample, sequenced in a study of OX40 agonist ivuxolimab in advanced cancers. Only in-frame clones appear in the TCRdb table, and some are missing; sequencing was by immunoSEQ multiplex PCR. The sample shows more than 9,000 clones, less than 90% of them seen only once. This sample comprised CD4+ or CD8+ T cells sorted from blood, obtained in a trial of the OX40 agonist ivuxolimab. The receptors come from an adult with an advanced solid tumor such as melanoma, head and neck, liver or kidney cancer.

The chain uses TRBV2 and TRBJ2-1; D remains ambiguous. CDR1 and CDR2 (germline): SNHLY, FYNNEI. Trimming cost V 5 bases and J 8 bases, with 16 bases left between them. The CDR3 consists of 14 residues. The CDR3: CASSPHRGVHEQFF. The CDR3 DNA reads TGTGCCAGCAGTCCCCACCGTGGCGTTCATGAGCAGTTCTTC.

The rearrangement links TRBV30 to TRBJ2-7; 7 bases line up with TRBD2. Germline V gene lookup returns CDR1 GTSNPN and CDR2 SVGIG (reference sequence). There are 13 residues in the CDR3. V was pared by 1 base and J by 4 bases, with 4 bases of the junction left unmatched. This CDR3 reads CAWSAGGGYEQYF. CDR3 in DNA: TGTGCCTGGAGTGCCGGGGGAGGGTACGAGCAGTACTTC.

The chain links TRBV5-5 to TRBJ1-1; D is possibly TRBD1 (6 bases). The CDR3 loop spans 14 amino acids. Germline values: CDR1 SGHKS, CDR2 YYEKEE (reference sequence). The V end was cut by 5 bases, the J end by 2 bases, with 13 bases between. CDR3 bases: TGTGCCAGCAGTTTCCCGGGGGCCAACACTGAAGCTTTCTTT. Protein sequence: CASSFPGANTEAFF.

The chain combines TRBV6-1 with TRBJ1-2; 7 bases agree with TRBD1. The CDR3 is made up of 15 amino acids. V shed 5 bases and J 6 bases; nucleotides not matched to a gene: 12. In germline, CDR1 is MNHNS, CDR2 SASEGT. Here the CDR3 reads CASSTKQGRQNGYTF. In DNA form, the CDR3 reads TGTGCCAGCAGTACGAAACAGGGGCGTCAGAATGGCTACACCTTC.

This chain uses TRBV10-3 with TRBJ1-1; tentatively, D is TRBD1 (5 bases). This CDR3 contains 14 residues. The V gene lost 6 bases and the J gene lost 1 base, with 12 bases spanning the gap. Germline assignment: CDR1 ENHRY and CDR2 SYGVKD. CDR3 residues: CAISAGTANTEAFF. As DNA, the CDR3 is TGTGCCATCAGCGCCGGGACCGCGAACACTGAAGCTTTCTTT.

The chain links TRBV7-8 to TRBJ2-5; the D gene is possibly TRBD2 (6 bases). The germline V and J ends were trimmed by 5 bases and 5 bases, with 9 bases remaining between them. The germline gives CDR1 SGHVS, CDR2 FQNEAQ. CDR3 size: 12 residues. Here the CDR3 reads CASSPAGETQYF. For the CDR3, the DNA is TGTGCCAGCAGCCCCGCGGGGGAGACCCAGTACTTC.

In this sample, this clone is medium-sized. The CDR3 loop is CASKSGVMQREGESTDTQYF. The CDR3 bases are TGTGCCAGCAAGTCTGGAGTGATGCAGCGGGAGGGGGAGAGCACAGATACGCAGTATTTT. This rearrangement joins TRBV27 to TRBJ2-3, with 10 bases lining up with TRBD2. The germline V gene encodes CDR1 MNHEY and CDR2 SMNVEV (reference sequence). The J segment lost 0 bases and the V segment lost 7 bases, leaving 19 bases of the junction unmatched. The CDR3 totals 20 residues.

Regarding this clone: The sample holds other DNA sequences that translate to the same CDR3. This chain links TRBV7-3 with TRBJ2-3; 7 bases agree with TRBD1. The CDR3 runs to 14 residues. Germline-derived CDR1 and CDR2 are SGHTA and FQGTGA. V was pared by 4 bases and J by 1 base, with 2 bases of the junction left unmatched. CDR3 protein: CASSSGQGTDTQYF. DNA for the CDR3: TGTGCCAGCAGCTCAGGACAGGGCACAGATACGCAGTATTTT.

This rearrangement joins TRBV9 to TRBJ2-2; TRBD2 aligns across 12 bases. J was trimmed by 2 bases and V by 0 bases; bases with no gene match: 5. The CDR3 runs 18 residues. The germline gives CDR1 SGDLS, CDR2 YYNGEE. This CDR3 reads CASSVATSGGPNTGELFF. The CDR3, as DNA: TGTGCCAGCAGCGTAGCTACTAGCGGGGGGCCTAACACCGGGGAGCTGTTTTTT.

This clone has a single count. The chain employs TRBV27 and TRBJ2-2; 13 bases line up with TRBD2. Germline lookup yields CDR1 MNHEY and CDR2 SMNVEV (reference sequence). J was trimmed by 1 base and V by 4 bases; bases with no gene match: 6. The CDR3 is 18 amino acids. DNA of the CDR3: TGTGCCAGCAGTTCCTGGACTAGCGGGGGAATGAACACCGGGGAGCTGTTTTTT. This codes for CASSSWTSGGMNTGELFF.

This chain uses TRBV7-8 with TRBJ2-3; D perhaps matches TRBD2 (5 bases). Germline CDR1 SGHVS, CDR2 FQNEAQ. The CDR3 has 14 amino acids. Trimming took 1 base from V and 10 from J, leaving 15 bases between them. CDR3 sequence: CASSLVLLGESQYF. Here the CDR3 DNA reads TGTGCCAGCAGCTTAGTACTTCTCGGGGAGTCGCAGTATTTT.

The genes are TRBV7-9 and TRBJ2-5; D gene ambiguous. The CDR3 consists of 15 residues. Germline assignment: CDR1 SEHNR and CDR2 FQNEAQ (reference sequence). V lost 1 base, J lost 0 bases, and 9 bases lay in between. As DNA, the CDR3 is TGTGCCAGCAGCTTAGGGGTCAAATACCAAGAGACCCAGTACTTC. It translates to CASSLGVKYQETQYF.

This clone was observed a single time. This CDR3 reads CASSSGRSYEQYF. As DNA, the CDR3 is TGTGCCAGCAGCTCGGGTCGCTCCTACGAGCAGTACTTC. This rearrangement joins TRBV5-4 to TRBJ2-7; D is uncertain. The germline V and J ends were trimmed by 3 bases and 0 bases, with 7 bases remaining between them. In germline, CDR1 is SGHNT, CDR2 YYREEE (reference sequence). The CDR3 spans 13 residues.

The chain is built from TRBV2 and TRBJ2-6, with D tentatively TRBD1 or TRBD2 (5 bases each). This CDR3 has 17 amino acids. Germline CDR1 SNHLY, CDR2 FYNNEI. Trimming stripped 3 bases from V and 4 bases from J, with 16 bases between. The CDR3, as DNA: TGTGCCAGCAGTGAGTGGGACGGCCGTCCCGGGGCCAACGTCCTGACTTTC. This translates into CASSEWDGRPGANVLTF. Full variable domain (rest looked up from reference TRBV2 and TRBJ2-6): EPEVTQTPSHQVTQMGQEVILRCVPISNHLYFYWYRQILGQKVEFLVSFYNNEISEKSEIFDDQFSVERPDGSNFTLKIRSTKLEDSAMYFCASSEWDGRPGANVLTFGAGSRLTVL.

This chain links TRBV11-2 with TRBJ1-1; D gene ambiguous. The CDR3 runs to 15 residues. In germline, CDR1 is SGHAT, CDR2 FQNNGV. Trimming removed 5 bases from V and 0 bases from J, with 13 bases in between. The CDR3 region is CASSPRSGLNTEAFF. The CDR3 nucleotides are TGTGCCAGCAGCCCCCGCTCGGGTTTGAACACTGAAGCTTTCTTT.

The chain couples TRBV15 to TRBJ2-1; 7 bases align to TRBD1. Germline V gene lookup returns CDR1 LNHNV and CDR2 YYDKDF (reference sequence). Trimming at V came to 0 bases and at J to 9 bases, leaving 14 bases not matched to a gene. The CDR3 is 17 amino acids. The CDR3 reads CATSRERGGAFSGEQFF. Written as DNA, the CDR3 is TGTGCCACCAGCAGAGAAAGAGGGGGCGCTTTCTCAGGTGAGCAGTTCTTC.

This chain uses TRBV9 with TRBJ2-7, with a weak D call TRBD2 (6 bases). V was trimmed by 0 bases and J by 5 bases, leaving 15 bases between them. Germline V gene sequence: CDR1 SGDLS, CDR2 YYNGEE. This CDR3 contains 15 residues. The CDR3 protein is CASSVAPGGFDEQYF. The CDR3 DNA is TGTGCCAGCAGCGTAGCACCCGGGGGTTTCGACGAGCAGTACTTC.

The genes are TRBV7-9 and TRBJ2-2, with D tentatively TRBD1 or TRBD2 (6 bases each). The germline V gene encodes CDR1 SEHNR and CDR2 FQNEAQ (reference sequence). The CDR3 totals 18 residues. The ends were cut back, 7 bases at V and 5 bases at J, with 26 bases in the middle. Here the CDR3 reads CASISGAALKGRTGELFF. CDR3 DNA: TGTGCCAGCATCTCGGGGGCGGCACTCAAGGGACGGACCGGGGAGCTGTTTTTT.

The CDR3: CASSLGTSGEGNEQFF. The DNA for the CDR3 is TGTGCCAGCAGCTTGGGAACTAGCGGGGAGGGCAATGAGCAGTTCTTC. V and J are TRBV7-6 and TRBJ2-1; 10 nucleotides match TRBD2. The germline gives CDR1 SGHVS, CDR2 FNYEAQ. J was trimmed by 6 bases and V by 3 bases; bases with no gene match: 8. The CDR3 runs to 16 residues.

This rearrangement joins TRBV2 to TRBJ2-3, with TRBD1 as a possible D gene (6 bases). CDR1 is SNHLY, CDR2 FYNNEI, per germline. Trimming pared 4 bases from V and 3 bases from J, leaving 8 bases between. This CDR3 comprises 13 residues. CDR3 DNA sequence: TGTGCCAGCAGTGCAGGGGAGACAGATACGCAGTATTTT. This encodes CASSAGETDTQYF.